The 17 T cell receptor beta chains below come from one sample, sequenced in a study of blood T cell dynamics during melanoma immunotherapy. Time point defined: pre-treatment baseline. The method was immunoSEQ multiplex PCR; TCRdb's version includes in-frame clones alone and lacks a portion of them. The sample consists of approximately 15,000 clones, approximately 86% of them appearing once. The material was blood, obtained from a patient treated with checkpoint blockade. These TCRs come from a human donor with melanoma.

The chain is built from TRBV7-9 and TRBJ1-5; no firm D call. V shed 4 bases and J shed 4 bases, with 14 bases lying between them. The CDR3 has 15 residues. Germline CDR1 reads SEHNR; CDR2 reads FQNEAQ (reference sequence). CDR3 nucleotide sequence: TGTGCCAGCAGCTCGGACGGGATAGGGAATCAGCCCCAGCATTTT. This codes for CASSSDGIGNQPQHF.

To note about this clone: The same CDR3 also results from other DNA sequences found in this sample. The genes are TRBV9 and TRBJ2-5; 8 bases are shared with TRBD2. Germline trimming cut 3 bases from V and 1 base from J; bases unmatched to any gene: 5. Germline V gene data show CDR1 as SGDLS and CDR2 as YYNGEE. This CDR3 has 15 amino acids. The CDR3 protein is CASSGSGRPQETQYF. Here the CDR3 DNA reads TGTGCCAGCAGCGGAAGCGGGAGACCCCAAGAGACCCAGTACTTC.

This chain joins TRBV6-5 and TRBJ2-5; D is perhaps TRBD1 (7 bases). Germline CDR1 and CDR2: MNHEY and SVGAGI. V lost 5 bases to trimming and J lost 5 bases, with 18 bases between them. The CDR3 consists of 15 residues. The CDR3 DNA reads TGTGCCAGCAGTAGGGCAGGGGGGCCTGGGGAGACCCAGTACTTC. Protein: CASSRAGGPGETQYF.

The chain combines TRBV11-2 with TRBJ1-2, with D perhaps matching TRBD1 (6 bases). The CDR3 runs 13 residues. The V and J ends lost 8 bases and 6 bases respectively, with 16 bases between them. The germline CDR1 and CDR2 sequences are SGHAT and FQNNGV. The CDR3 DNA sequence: TGTGCCAGCCGACGAATCGCAGGGGATGGCTACACCTTC. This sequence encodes CASRRIAGDGYTF.

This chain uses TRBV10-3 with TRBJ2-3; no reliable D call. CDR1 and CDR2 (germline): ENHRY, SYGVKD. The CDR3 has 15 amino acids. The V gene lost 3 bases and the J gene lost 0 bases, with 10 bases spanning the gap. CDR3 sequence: CAISDPHGSTDTQYF. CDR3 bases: TGTGCCATCAGTGATCCCCACGGGAGCACAGATACGCAGTATTTT.

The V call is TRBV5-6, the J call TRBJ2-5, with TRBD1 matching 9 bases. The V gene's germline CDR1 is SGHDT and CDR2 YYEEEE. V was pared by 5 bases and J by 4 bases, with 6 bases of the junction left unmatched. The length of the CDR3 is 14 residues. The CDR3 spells CASRGRTGAETQYF. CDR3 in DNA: TGTGCCAGCAGGGGGAGGACAGGGGCAGAGACCCAGTACTTC.

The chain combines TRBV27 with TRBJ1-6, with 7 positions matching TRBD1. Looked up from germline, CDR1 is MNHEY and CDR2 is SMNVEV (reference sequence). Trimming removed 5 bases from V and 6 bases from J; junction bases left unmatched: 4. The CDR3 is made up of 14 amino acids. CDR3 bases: TGTGCCAGCAGTGACCACAGGGGTAATTCACCCCTCCACTTT. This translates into CASSDHRGNSPLHF.

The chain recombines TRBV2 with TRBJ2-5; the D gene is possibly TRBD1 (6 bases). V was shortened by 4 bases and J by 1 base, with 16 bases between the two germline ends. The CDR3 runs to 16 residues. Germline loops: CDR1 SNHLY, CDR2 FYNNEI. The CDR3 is CASSVTGPIIQETQYF. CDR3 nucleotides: TGTGCCAGCAGTGTGACAGGACCCATAATCCAAGAGACCCAGTACTTC. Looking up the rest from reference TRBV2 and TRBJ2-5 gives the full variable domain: EPEVTQTPSHQVTQMGQEVILRCVPISNHLYFYWYRQILGQKVEFLVSFYNNEISEKSEIFDDQFSVERPDGSNFTLKIRSTKLEDSAMYFCASSVTGPIIQETQYFGPGTRLLVL.

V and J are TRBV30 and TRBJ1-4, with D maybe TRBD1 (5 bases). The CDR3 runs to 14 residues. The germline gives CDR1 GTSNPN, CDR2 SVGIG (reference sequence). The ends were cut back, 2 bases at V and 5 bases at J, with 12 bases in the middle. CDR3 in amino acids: CAWSIGTANEKLFF. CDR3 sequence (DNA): TGTGCCTGGAGTATAGGGACCGCGAATGAAAAACTGTTTTTT.

The CDR3 spells CASSLAAGGADEQFF. For the CDR3, the DNA is TGCGCCAGCAGCTTGGCCGCCGGAGGGGCGGATGAGCAGTTCTTC. This rearrangement joins TRBV5-1 to TRBJ2-1; maybe TRBD2 (6 bases). Germline V gene lookup returns CDR1 SGHRS and CDR2 YFSETQ. This CDR3 comprises 15 residues. V lost 0 bases and J 8 bases, leaving 15 bases between the germline ends.

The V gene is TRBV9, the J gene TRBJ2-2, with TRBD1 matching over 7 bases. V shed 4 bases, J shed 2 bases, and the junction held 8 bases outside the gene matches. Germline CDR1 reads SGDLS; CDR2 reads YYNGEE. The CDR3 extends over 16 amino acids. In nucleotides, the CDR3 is TGTGCCAGCAGCCCACCGGGGACAGTAAACACCGGGGAGCTGTTTTTT. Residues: CASSPPGTVNTGELFF.

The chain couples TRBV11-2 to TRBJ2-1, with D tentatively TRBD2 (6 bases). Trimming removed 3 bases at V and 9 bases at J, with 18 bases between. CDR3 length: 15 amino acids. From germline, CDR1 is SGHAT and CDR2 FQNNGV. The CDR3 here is CASSLSRSSVGEQFF. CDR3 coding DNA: TGTGCCAGCAGCTTGAGTAGGTCTAGCGTTGGTGAGCAGTTCTTC.

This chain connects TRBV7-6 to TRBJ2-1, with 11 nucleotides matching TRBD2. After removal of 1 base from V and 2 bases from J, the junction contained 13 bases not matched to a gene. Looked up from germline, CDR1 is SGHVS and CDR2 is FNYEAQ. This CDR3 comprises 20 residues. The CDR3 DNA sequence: TGTGCCAGCAGCTTAGAACCCCCTGGGCTAGCGGGGGGCGCCTACAATGAGCAGTTCTTC. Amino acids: CASSLEPPGLAGGAYNEQFF.

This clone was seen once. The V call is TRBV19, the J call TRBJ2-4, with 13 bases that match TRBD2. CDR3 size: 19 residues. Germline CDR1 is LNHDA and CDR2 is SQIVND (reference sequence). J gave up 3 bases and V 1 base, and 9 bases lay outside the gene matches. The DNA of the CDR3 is TGTGCCAGTAGTATAGTAGGACTAGCGGGAGCCGGGGGCAAAAACATTCAGTACTTC. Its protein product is CASSIVGLAGAGGKNIQYF.

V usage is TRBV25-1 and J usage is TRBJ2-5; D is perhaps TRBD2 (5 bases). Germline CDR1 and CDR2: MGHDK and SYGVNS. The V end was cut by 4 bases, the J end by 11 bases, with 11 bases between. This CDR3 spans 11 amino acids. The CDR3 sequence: CASSARWEQYF. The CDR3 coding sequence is TGTGCCAGCAGTGCCCGTTGGGAGCAGTACTTC.

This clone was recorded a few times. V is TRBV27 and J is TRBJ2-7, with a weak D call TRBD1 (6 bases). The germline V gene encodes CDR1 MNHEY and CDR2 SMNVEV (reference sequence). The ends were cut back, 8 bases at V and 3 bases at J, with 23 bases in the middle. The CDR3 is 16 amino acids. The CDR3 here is CASGSLIRDRSYEQYF. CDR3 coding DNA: TGTGCCAGCGGCAGTTTGATCCGAGACAGGAGCTACGAGCAGTACTTC.

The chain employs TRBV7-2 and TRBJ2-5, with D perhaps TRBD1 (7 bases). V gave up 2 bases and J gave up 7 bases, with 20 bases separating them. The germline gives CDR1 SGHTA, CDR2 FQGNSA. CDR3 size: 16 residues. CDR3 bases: TGTGCCAGCAGCTTACCCGGAGGGGGCGCAGTGGGGACCCAGTACTTC. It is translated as CASSLPGGGAVGTQYF.